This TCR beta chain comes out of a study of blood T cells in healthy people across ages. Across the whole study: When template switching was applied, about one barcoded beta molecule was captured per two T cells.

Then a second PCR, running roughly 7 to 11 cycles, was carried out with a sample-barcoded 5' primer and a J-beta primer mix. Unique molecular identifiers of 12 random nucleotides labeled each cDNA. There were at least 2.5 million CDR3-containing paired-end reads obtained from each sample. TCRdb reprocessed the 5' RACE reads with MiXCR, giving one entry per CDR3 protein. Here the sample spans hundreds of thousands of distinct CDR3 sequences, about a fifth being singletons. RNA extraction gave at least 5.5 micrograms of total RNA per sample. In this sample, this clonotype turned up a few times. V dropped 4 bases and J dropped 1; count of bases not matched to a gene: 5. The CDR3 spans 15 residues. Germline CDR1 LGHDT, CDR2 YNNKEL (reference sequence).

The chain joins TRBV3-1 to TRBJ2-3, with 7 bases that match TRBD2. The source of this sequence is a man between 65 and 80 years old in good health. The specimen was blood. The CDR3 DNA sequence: TGTGCCAGCAGCCGACGGGGAGGGGGCACAGATACGCAGTATTTT. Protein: CASSRRGGGTDTQYF.